This entry concerns a single TCR beta chain. Its antigen remains unidentified. This CDR3 is built from 12 residues. Germline-derived CDR1 and CDR2 are SGHNT and YENEEA. V was cut by 5 bases and J by 10 bases, with 12 bases left in between. The sample belongs to a study of T cell responses to AZD1222 COVID-19 vaccine. Clones were sequenced by immunoSEQ multiplex PCR, and TCRdb holds only the in-frame ones, with some missing. Of some 110,000 clones listed, over 90% are singletons. Study-wide results and limits: Baseline seropositives among AZD1222 recipients totaled only five to seven.

The receptor's source is an adult in good health. The chain employs TRBV11-3 and TRBJ2-1; D unclear. The sample consisted of peripheral blood, taken on day 0 of AZD1222 vaccination. The CDR3 region has the DNA TGTGCCAGCAGCGACCCTTGGGAAGAGCAGTTCTTC. Translated: CASSDPWEEQFF.